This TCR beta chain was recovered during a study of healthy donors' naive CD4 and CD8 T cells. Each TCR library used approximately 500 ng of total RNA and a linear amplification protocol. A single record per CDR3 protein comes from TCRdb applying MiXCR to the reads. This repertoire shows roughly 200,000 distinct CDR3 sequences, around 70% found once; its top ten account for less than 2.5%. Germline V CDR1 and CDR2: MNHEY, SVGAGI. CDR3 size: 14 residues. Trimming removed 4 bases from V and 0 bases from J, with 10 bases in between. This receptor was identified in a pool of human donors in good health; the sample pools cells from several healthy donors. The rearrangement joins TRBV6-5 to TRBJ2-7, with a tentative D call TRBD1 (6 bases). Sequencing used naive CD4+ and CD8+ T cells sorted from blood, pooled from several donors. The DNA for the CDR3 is TGTGCCAGCAGTTCCCCGGACAGCTCCTACGAGCAGTACTTC. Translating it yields CASSSPDSSYEQYF.